This record looks at one TCR beta chain sequence and its context. Its antigen is unidentified. The repertoire was sequenced with immunoSEQ multiplex PCR; TCRdb's copy has only in-frame clones and lacks some. The top ten clones hold around 2% of a sample with about 680,000 clones, roughly 73% of them seen once. The CDR3 runs 16 residues. The source of the sample is a study of shared clonotypes between healthy human individuals. Study-wide background: Each donor's CD8 memory used one plate, CD8 naive two, each CD4 subset three. Overall study results and limits: Unshared clonotypes carried lower generation probabilities than those common to all four donors. Relative to memory subsets, naive subsets generally showed larger estimated richness. When naive CD4 clonotypes were compared across a handful of donors, around 5% were shared.

The chain recombines TRBV1 with TRBJ2-7; TRBD2 reflects the table's D call only, with no check against the DNA. TRBV1 represents a pseudogene. Sequencing was done on a sample of memory CD4+ T cells sorted from blood. Subset meaning: CD45RA-negative fraction. The receptor was derived from a woman under 40 in good health. CDR3: CTSSQPGLAGGIEQYF. CDR3 DNA: TGCACCAGCAGCCAACCGGGACTAGCGGGAGGCATCGAGCAGTACTTC.